Each of the 5 T cell receptor beta chains below was sequenced from the same sample in a study of early T cells in non-severe SARS-CoV-2 infection. TCRdb re-derived calls from the 5' RACE reads in MiXCR, one entry per CDR3 protein. The sample has tens of thousands of distinct CDR3 sequences, 13% seen once. Input material: whole blood. The source is an adult who was a healthcare worker with PCR-confirmed SARS-CoV-2 infection or an uninfected control (not recorded which).

This clonotype was picked up a small number of times. The chain has TRBV12-3 or TRBV12-4 and TRBJ2-1; no clear D gene. The CDR3 covers 12 residues. Trimming removed 5 bases at V and 6 bases at J, with 8 bases between. The DNA of the CDR3 is TGTGCCAGCAGTCTCAGCCTCAATGAGCAGTTCTTC. Its translation is CASSLSLNEQFF.

A few counts support this clonotype. The V gene is TRBV12-5, the J gene TRBJ2-5; TRBD1 matches at 7 bases. This CDR3 has 16 amino acids. The junction had 7 bases not matched to a gene; V was cut back by 0 bases and J by 3 bases. Germline V gene lookup returns CDR1 LGHNT and CDR2 FRNRAP. For the CDR3, the DNA is TGTGCTAGTGGTTTGGTTATTTCAGGGGGAAAAGAGACCCAGTACTTC. Amino acid sequence: CASGLVISGGKETQYF.

The V gene is TRBV11-2, the J gene TRBJ2-6; D remains ambiguous. The V end was cut by 5 bases, the J end by 0 bases, with 8 bases between. In germline, CDR1 is SGHAT, CDR2 FQNNGV. The CDR3 spans 15 residues. The CDR3 nucleotides are TGTGCCAGCAGCCTTTTCGGCTCTGGGGCCAACGTCCTGACTTTC. This codes for CASSLFGSGANVLTF.

The CDR3: CASRGPLERYEQFF. CDR3 DNA sequence: TGTGCCAGCAGGGGGCCCTTAGAAAGGTATGAGCAGTTCTTC. The chain has TRBV21-1 and TRBJ2-1; the table assigns TRBD2, which was not confirmed against the DNA. TRBV21-1 is tagged as a pseudogene. CDR3 length equals 14 residues.

The chain links TRBV7-6 to TRBJ2-3, with D uncertain. CDR1 is SGHVS, CDR2 FNYEAQ, per germline. This CDR3 is built from 14 residues. V was shortened by 2 bases and J by 4 bases, with 10 bases between the two germline ends. This chain's CDR3 is CASSLIAVPDTQYF. CDR3 nucleotide sequence: TGTGCCAGCAGCTTAATAGCCGTGCCAGATACGCAGTATTTT.